This TCR beta chain was captured by sequencing in a study of metastatic and nonmetastatic thyroid tumors. Across the whole study: Patients with malignant and benign thyroid disease provided blood and tumor or nodule tissue, whose repertoires were compared.

V dropped 2 bases and J dropped 7 bases, with 11 bases sitting between them. Germline lookup yields CDR1 MNHEY and CDR2 SVGEGT. The CDR3 sequence is 13 residues long. Until they underwent thyroid surgery, no patient had received any treatment. With regard to this clone: Its cognate antigen is unknown.

Authors' processing steps: Differences in CDR3 between clinicopathological groups were drawn on to build a classifier intended to discriminate distant-metastatic papillary thyroid cancer patients. TCRdb used MiXCR to call clones anew from the PCR reads. TCRdb assigned the V and J calls; the authors' analysis was not used. The table has over 15,000 clones, roughly 31% seen once. Study results and caveats: Across blood and tumor, TCR beta diversity in malignant thyroid tumors was reportedly significantly higher than in benign nodules.

This receptor was taken from a female donor with papillary thyroid cancer or a benign thyroid nodule (not recorded which). Some clones in this sample may be carry-over from other donors' samples. The sequenced material came from blood. The chain combines TRBV6-2 or TRBV6-3 with TRBJ1-2; weak D call: TRBD1 (5 bases). The CDR3 DNA reads as TGTGCCAGCAGTTACATAGGGGAAGGTGGCTACACCTTC. It is translated as CASSYIGEGGYTF.